The sequence of this T cell receptor (beta chain) was determined in a study of blood T cell repertoires in COVID-19. Study summary: Spain, Italy and the United States supplied samples that represented acute and convalescent COVID-19.

Germline CDR1 and CDR2: LGHNA and YNFKEQ. This CDR3 contains 15 residues. V lost 1 base to trimming and J lost 2 bases, with 12 bases between them. Authors' data handling: How many nucleated cells were present was estimated from reference gene primer amplification. The assay was immunoSEQ multiplex PCR, and TCRdb's table has in-frame clones only and misses some. V, J and clone size reflect that table, while D and trimming were determined from the DNA. The sample consists of approximately 72,000 clones, 83% of them appearing once. The sample comprised peripheral blood. The sequence derives from a woman older than 75 with acute or convalescent COVID-19. This chain links TRBV4-2 with TRBJ2-7; TRBD1 is a possible D gene (7 bases). CDR3 DNA: TGTGCCAGCAGCCAAGGACAGGGAGGCCCCTACGAGCAGTACTTC. It yields the protein CASSQGQGGPYEQYF.